This TCR beta chain came from a study of T cells in Graves' hyperthyroidism and ophthalmopathy. The CDR3 is 15 residues long. The trim removed 4 bases at V and 8 bases at J, leaving 11 bases unmatched. In germline, CDR1 is MNHEY, CDR2 SVGAGI. Amplification yielded TCR beta CDR3 regions, with RNA transcripts as the source. When the TCR CDR3 underwent first-round RT-PCR, the HTBI primer set was used. In TCRdb, the multiplex PCR reads were re-called with MiXCR into one record per CDR3 protein. The repertoire holds 350,000 or so distinct CDR3 sequences, with approximately 18% as singletons. The J gene is TRBJ1-2, the V gene TRBV6-5; 9 nucleotides line up with TRBD1. The sample consisted of blood. The sequence came from a woman aged 25 to 45 with Graves' hyperthyroidism that later progressed to Graves' ophthalmopathy. In DNA form, the CDR3 reads TGTGCCAGCAGTTCTCACGCCCGGACAGGGGAAGGCTACACCTTC. Translation gives CASSSHARTGEGYTF.